This T cell receptor (beta chain) was captured in a study of T cell responses to AZD1222 COVID-19 vaccine. Comment on this clone: Its target is unknown.

Study-wide results and limits: Just a handful of AZD1222 recipients were seropositive at baseline. Spike-specific TCR depth and breadth grew after two AZD1222 doses.

The CDR3 length is 16 residues. V was trimmed by 6 bases and J by 4 bases, leaving 17 bases between them. Germline CDR1 SGHRS, CDR2 YFSETQ. Using immunoSEQ multiplex PCR, the repertoire was profiled, and TCRdb retains in-frame clones only, with some absent. The sample holds under 70,000 clones, roughly 80% seen once. The clonotype originates from an adult in good health. The specimen was peripheral blood, collected on day 0 of AZD1222 vaccination. The chain links TRBV5-1 to TRBJ1-6; D not certain. CDR3 DNA: TGCGCCAGCATGGTGAACCCAAGGGAGTATAATTCACCCCTCCACTTT. This sequence encodes CASMVNPREYNSPLHF.